A selection of T cell receptor beta chains follows, all from one sample in a study of shared clonotypes between healthy human individuals. The repertoire was sequenced with immunoSEQ multiplex PCR; TCRdb's copy has only in-frame clones and lacks some. The sample carries hundreds of thousands of clones, around 72% recorded once. Sequenced sample: memory CD4+ T cells sorted from blood. These receptors were taken from a woman in her thirties in good health. Each CDR3 is given with its conserved first and last residue. Each record gives: CDR3 protein, V gene, D gene, J gene. The D gene is left open where the match is weak.

CASSLNVGRNEQFF | TRBV7-3 | . | TRBJ2-1
CASSSGYGDSVNSPLHF | TRBV7-9 | TRBD1 | TRBJ1-6
CASSHKKGAAHSNTGELFF | TRBV4-1 | TRBD1 | TRBJ2-2
CASSIDPTGTGPQHF | TRBV19 | TRBD1 | TRBJ1-5
CASSFSPGNTEAFF | TRBV6-5 | . | TRBJ1-1
CASSQGAGGPYEQYF | TRBV7-2 | TRBD2 | TRBJ2-7
CASSFREDSYEQYF | TRBV7-9 | TRBD2 | TRBJ2-7
CASSFTQGTYEQYF | TRBV27 | . | TRBJ2-7
CSVETSYSGNTIYF | TRBV29-1 | . | TRBJ1-3
CASSFSSSYNEQFF | TRBV7-2 | . | TRBJ2-1
CSGETVSAYNEQFF | TRBV29-1 | . | TRBJ2-1
CASSSPLLPGELRNEQFF | TRBV7-8 | . | TRBJ2-1
CASALRDSTETQYF | TRBV5-1 | TRBD1 | TRBJ2-5
CASAPRGGANVLTF | TRBV2 | . | TRBJ2-6
CASSGDRGFLNTEAFF | TRBV28 | TRBD1 | TRBJ1-1
CASSEQGLTDEQYF | TRBV2 | . | TRBJ2-7
CAWSARGLNTEAFF | TRBV30 | . | TRBJ1-1
CASRRLAGDRTGTGPEQYF | TRBV5-1 | TRBD2 | TRBJ2-7
CASSPPSLPEQYF | TRBV18 | . | TRBJ2-7
CASSIRPLREYTGELFF | TRBV19 | . | TRBJ2-2
CASSGIAGVVGELFF | TRBV19 | TRBD2 | TRBJ2-2
CASGYTTNEKLFF | TRBV7-8 | . | TRBJ1-4
CASSLDIQGLNIQYF | TRBV11-2 | . | TRBJ2-4
CASSFRRQTTGGIEAFF | TRBV7-8 | . | TRBJ1-1
CASSFGVGKYNEQFF | TRBV11-1 | . | TRBJ2-1
CASSEVGSAYEQYF | TRBV6-1 | . | TRBJ2-7
CASSQTGGGAQYF | TRBV14 | . | TRBJ2-5
CASSLSSSEQYF | TRBV11-2 | . | TRBJ2-7
CASRPRGRGLETQYF | TRBV28 | . | TRBJ2-5
CASSLGQTTEAFF | TRBV5-1 | . | TRBJ1-1
CASSFRGGEVVKFF | TRBV27 | . | TRBJ2-1
CASSEKGLGNQPQHF | TRBV2 | . | TRBJ1-5
CASSELGGRLYNEQFF | TRBV25-1 | . | TRBJ2-1
CASSLTAESTEAFF | TRBV7-7 | . | TRBJ1-1
CASSQDAGLAGGETQYF | TRBV4-2 | TRBD2 | TRBJ2-5
CSVDLGQNYEQYF | TRBV29-1 | . | TRBJ2-7
CASSPGLAGGTKTQYF | TRBV4-1 | TRBD2 | TRBJ2-5
CASSVDGRANTGELFF | TRBV9 | . | TRBJ2-2
CAATPSGVYEQYF | TRBV6-1 | TRBD2 | TRBJ2-7
CASSAKGQVYTEAFF | TRBV6-5 | TRBD1 | TRBJ1-1
CASRPVGGPYEQYF | TRBV5-1 | . | TRBJ2-7
CASSLGAGPGETQYF | TRBV7-9 | . | TRBJ2-5